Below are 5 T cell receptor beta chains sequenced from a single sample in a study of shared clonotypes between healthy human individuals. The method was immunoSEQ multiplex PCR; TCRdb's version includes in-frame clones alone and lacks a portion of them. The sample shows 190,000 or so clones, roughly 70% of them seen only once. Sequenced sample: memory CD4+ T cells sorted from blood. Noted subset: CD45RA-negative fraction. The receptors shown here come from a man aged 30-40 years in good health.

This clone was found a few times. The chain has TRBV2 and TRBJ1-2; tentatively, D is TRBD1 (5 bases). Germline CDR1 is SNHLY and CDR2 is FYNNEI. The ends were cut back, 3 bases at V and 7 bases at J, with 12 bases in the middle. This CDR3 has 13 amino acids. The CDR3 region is CASSETEGGGYTF. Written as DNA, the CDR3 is TGTGCCAGCAGTGAGACAGAGGGAGGTGGCTACACCTTC.

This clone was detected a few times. The CDR3, as DNA: TGTGCCAGCAGCAGTAGCGGGAGTTTGGGCAATGAGCAGTTCTTC. Encoded protein: CASSSSGSLGNEQFF. This chain connects TRBV11-2 to TRBJ2-1; TRBD2 aligns across 9 bases. CDR1 and CDR2 from the germline V gene are SGHAT and FQNNGV. This CDR3 comprises 15 residues. The V and J ends lost 5 bases and 6 bases, in that order; junction bases with no gene match: 8.

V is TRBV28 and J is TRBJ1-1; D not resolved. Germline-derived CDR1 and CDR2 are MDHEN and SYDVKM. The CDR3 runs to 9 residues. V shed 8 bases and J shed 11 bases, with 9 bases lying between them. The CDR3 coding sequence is TGTGCCAGCGGTAGAAAGGCTTTCTTT. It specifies CASGRKAFF.

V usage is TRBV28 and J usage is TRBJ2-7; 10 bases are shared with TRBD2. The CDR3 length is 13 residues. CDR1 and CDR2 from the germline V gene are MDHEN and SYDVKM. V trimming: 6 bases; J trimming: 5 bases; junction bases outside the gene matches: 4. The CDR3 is CASRLAGRNEQYF. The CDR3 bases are TGTGCCAGCAGACTAGCGGGAAGGAACGAGCAGTACTTC.

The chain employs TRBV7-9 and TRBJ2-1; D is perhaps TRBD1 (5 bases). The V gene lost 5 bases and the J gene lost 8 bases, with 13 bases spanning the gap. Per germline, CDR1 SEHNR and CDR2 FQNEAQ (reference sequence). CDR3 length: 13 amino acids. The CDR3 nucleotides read TGTGCCAGCAGCCAGGACACCCGCGATGAGCAGTTCTTC. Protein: CASSQDTRDEQFF.